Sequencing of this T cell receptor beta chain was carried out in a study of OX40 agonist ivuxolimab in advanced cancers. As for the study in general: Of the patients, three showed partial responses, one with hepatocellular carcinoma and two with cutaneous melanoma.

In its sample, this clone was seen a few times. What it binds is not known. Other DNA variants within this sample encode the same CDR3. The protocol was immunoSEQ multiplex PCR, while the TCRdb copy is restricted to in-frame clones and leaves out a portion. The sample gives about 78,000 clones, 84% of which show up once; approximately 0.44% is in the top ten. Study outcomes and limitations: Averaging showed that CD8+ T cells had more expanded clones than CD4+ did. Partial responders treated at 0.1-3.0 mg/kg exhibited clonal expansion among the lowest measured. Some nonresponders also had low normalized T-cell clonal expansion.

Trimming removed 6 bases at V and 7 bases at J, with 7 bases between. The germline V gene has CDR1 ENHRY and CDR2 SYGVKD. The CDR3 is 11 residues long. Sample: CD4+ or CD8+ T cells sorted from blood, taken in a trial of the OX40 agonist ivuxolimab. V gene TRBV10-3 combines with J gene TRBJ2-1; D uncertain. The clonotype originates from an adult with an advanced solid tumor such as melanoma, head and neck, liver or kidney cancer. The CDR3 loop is CAISQGNEQFF. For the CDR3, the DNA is TGTGCCATCAGCCAAGGGAATGAGCAGTTCTTC.